Included here is one T cell receptor beta chain sequence, with context. The antigen is unknown. Germline CDR1 is SEHNR and CDR2 is FQNEAQ (reference sequence). Trimming shortened V by 2 bases and J by 11 bases, and 11 bases separated the two germline ends. The CDR3 contains 12 residues. The entry originates in a study of shared clonotypes between healthy human individuals. Recent vaccinations or acute infections were absent in the healthy HIV-negative adult donors. The study's findings and limits: A limitation of the genetic and exposure-history diversity represented arose from few donors. Estimated richness values were generally larger in naive subsets than in memory subsets.

Splitting of each subset's genomic DNA was done evenly across several immunoSEQ plates. Here immunoSEQ multiplex PCR was the method, and the copy in TCRdb shows in-frame clones only, minus some. Found here are about 510,000 clones, 90% to 97% of them singletons; the top ten hold about 0.064%. This sequence originates from a woman aged 25 to 45 in good health. J is TRBJ2-3 and V is TRBV7-9, with D possibly matching TRBD2 (6 bases). Sequencing input: naive CD4+ T cells sorted from blood. Regarding subset: CD45RA+ positively selected. The CDR3 loop is CASSLSPGGQYF. The DNA for the CDR3 is TGTGCCAGCAGCTTAAGTCCCGGGGGGCAGTATTTT.